This is a list of T cell receptor beta chains from one sample in a study of T-cell memory formation after mild COVID-19. TCRdb re-derived calls from the 5' RACE reads in MiXCR, one entry per CDR3 protein. The sample lists approximately 480,000 distinct CDR3 sequences, approximately 18% occurring once. Input material: PBMCs or a T cell subset sorted from them (not recorded which). The receptor source for this set is an adult woman who had mild COVID-19 (a few samples of this study predate the infection). Cell type and time point are not known. The CDR3 runs from the conserved cysteine through the conserved F or W. Fields, in order: clone size, J gene, V gene, D gene, CDR3 protein, CDR3 DNA. The D gene is left open where the match is weak. For some rows the clone size is stated as once, few or many, or as a class when expanded; others skip it.

clone_size: .
j_call: TRBJ2-1
v_call: TRBV11-1
d_call: .
cdr3_aa: CASSLNRGSGEQFF
cdr3_nt: TGTGCCAGCAGCTTAAACAGAGGATCGGGTGAGCAGTTCTTC

clone_size: .
j_call: TRBJ1-1
v_call: TRBV29-1
d_call: TRBD1
cdr3_aa: CSVQGGQGAFF
cdr3_nt: TGCAGCGTCCAAGGGGGACAGGGAGCGTTCTTT

clone_size: few
j_call: TRBJ1-1
v_call: TRBV3-1
d_call: .
cdr3_aa: CASSQWSAGTEAFF
cdr3_nt: TGTGCCAGCAGCCAATGGTCCGCGGGAACTGAAGCTTTCTTT

clone_size: .
j_call: TRBJ2-7
v_call: TRBV7-9
d_call: TRBD2
cdr3_aa: CASSPRGTSGANEQYF
cdr3_nt: TGTGCCAGCAGCCCCCGGGGGACTAGCGGGGCCAACGAGCAGTACTTC

clone_size: few
j_call: TRBJ2-7
v_call: TRBV2
d_call: .
cdr3_aa: CASSEKGGDYEQYF
cdr3_nt: TGTGCCAGCAGTGAAAAAGGGGGGGACTACGAGCAGTACTTC

clone_size: few
j_call: TRBJ2-1
v_call: TRBV4-3
d_call: TRBD2
cdr3_aa: CASSQVSGGPWEQFF
cdr3_nt: TGCGCCAGCAGCCAAGTCTCGGGAGGGCCATGGGAGCAGTTCTTC

clone_size: .
j_call: TRBJ1-3
v_call: TRBV5-1
d_call: .
cdr3_aa: CASSPEISSASGNTIYF
cdr3_nt: TGCGCCAGCAGCCCGGAAATAAGTTCAGCCTCTGGAAACACCATATATTTT

clone_size: .
j_call: TRBJ2-1
v_call: TRBV3-1
d_call: TRBD1
cdr3_aa: CASSQFSEQGESCEQFF
cdr3_nt: TGTGCCAGCAGCCAATTTAGCGAACAGGGGGAATCGTGTGAGCAGTTCTTC

clone_size: .
j_call: TRBJ1-5
v_call: TRBV12-3/TRBV12-4
d_call: .
cdr3_aa: CASSLGLNSNQPQHF
cdr3_nt: TGTGCCAGCAGTTTAGGACTGAATAGCAATCAGCCCCAGCATTTT

clone_size: .
j_call: TRBJ2-7
v_call: TRBV5-1
d_call: TRBD2
cdr3_aa: CASSLEVAGTLYEQYF
cdr3_nt: TGCGCCAGCAGCTTGGAGGTAGCGGGAACTCTTTACGAGCAGTACTTC

clone_size: .
j_call: TRBJ2-1
v_call: TRBV5-1
d_call: .
cdr3_aa: CASYRQLDNEQFF
cdr3_nt: TGCGCCAGCTACAGACAGTTAGACAATGAGCAGTTCTTC

clone_size: few
j_call: TRBJ2-7
v_call: TRBV29-1
d_call: TRBD2
cdr3_aa: CSVKKGWGTRDSYEQYF
cdr3_nt: TGCAGCGTTAAAAAGGGGTGGGGGACTAGAGATTCCTACGAGCAGTACTTC

clone_size: few
j_call: TRBJ1-5
v_call: TRBV4-1
d_call: .
cdr3_aa: CASSQAAGVQPQHF
cdr3_nt: TGCGCCAGCAGCCAAGCCGCAGGCGTCCAGCCCCAGCATTTT

clone_size: .
j_call: TRBJ1-1
v_call: TRBV29-1
d_call: .
cdr3_aa: CSALLLGQNTEAFF
cdr3_nt: TGCAGCGCTTTACTCCTGGGACAGAACACTGAAGCTTTCTTT

clone_size: few
j_call: TRBJ2-7
v_call: TRBV7-7
d_call: .
cdr3_aa: CASSLDVTYEQYF
cdr3_nt: TGTGCCAGCAGCTTAGATGTCACCTACGAGCAGTACTTC

clone_size: .
j_call: TRBJ2-1
v_call: TRBV4-2
d_call: TRBD2
cdr3_aa: CASSPSGGGLNEQFF
cdr3_nt: TGTGCCAGCAGCCCCTCCGGCGGGGGGTTAAATGAGCAGTTCTTC

clone_size: .
j_call: TRBJ2-1
v_call: TRBV7-3
d_call: .
cdr3_aa: CASTRCEQFF
cdr3_nt: TGTGCCAGCACCCGATGTGAGCAGTTCTTC

clone_size: few
j_call: TRBJ1-2
v_call: TRBV10-3
d_call: .
cdr3_aa: CAISGGPDENYGYTF
cdr3_nt: TGTGCCATCAGTGGGGGCCCGGACGAAAACTATGGCTACACCTTC

clone_size: .
j_call: TRBJ2-1
v_call: TRBV20-1
d_call: TRBD2
cdr3_aa: CSASGGARNEQFF
cdr3_nt: TGCAGTGCTAGCGGGGGGGCAAGGAATGAGCAGTTCTTC

clone_size: .
j_call: TRBJ2-1
v_call: TRBV13
d_call: .
cdr3_aa: CASSLPDGKEYSYNEQFF
cdr3_nt: TGTGCCAGCAGCTTACCGGATGGCAAAGAATATTCCTACAATGAGCAGTTCTTC

clone_size: few
j_call: TRBJ1-2
v_call: TRBV14
d_call: TRBD1
cdr3_aa: CASSIQGAPPHTF
cdr3_nt: TGTGCCAGCAGCATCCAGGGGGCGCCTCCTCACACCTTC

clone_size: few
j_call: TRBJ2-7
v_call: TRBV12-3/TRBV12-4
d_call: .
cdr3_aa: CASSLWQNEQYF
cdr3_nt: TGTGCCAGCAGTTTGTGGCAGAACGAGCAGTACTTC

clone_size: .
j_call: TRBJ1-5
v_call: TRBV30
d_call: .
cdr3_aa: CAWSGPATGNQPQHF
cdr3_nt: TGTGCCTGGAGTGGACCCGCGACAGGCAATCAGCCCCAGCATTTT

clone_size: .
j_call: TRBJ1-6
v_call: TRBV12-3/TRBV12-4
d_call: TRBD1
cdr3_aa: CASSFNRGHSPLHF
cdr3_nt: TGTGCCAGCAGTTTTAACAGGGGTCACTCACCCCTCCACTTT

clone_size: few
j_call: TRBJ2-7
v_call: TRBV6-5
d_call: TRBD1
cdr3_aa: CASSYFARGHQEQYF
cdr3_nt: TGTGCCAGCAGTTACTTTGCCAGGGGGCATCAGGAGCAGTACTTC

clone_size: .
j_call: TRBJ2-3
v_call: TRBV30
d_call: TRBD2
cdr3_aa: CAWATGTSGTDTQYF
cdr3_nt: TGTGCCTGGGCAACCGGGACTAGCGGGACAGATACGCAGTATTTT

clone_size: few
j_call: TRBJ2-5
v_call: TRBV4-2
d_call: .
cdr3_aa: CASSPGGAGETQYF
cdr3_nt: TGTGCCAGCTCTCCTGGTGGGGCCGGAGAGACCCAGTACTTC

clone_size: .
j_call: TRBJ1-4
v_call: TRBV30
d_call: TRBD1
cdr3_aa: CAWSSTGAYEKLFF
cdr3_nt: TGTGCCTGGAGTTCCACAGGGGCTTATGAAAAACTGTTTTTT

clone_size: .
j_call: TRBJ2-7
v_call: TRBV29-1
d_call: TRBD2
cdr3_aa: CSVAGTSGYEQYF
cdr3_nt: TGCAGCGTAGCCGGGACTAGCGGCTACGAGCAGTACTTC

clone_size: .
j_call: TRBJ1-1
v_call: TRBV18
d_call: .
cdr3_aa: CASSPNLGGGNTEAFF
cdr3_nt: TGTGCCAGCTCACCTAACCTAGGAGGCGGGAACACTGAAGCTTTCTTT

clone_size: few
j_call: TRBJ1-1
v_call: TRBV7-9
d_call: .
cdr3_aa: CTDTEAFF
cdr3_nt: TGTACGGACACTGAAGCTTTCTTT

clone_size: few
j_call: TRBJ1-1
v_call: TRBV3-1
d_call: .
cdr3_aa: CASSQMGLGTDNTEAFF
cdr3_nt: TGTGCCAGCAGCCAAATGGGATTGGGGACGGATAACACTGAAGCTTTCTTT

clone_size: many
j_call: TRBJ2-3
v_call: TRBV7-6
d_call: .
cdr3_aa: CASSFGTRPDTQYF
cdr3_nt: TGTGCCAGCAGCTTCGGGACCAGACCGGATACGCAGTATTTT

clone_size: few
j_call: TRBJ1-1
v_call: TRBV5-1
d_call: .
cdr3_aa: CASSLDRAMNTEAFF
cdr3_nt: TGCGCCAGCAGCTTGGACAGGGCCATGAACACTGAAGCTTTCTTT

clone_size: .
j_call: TRBJ2-7
v_call: TRBV20-1
d_call: .
cdr3_aa: CSADQYRSLNEQYF
cdr3_nt: TGCAGTGCTGACCAGTACAGGAGCCTAAACGAGCAGTACTTC

clone_size: .
j_call: TRBJ2-3
v_call: TRBV20-1
d_call: .
cdr3_aa: CSAPGVADTQYF
cdr3_nt: TGCAGTGCACCGGGGGTAGCAGATACGCAGTATTTT

clone_size: few
j_call: TRBJ1-1
v_call: TRBV3-1
d_call: .
cdr3_aa: CASSQDIGLITTGFF
cdr3_nt: TGTGCCAGCAGCCAAGATATCGGGCTGATTACCACCGGTTTCTTT

clone_size: few
j_call: TRBJ2-7
v_call: TRBV12-3/TRBV12-4
d_call: TRBD1
cdr3_aa: CASSPPGQAYEQYF
cdr3_nt: TGTGCCAGCAGTCCCCCGGGACAGGCCTACGAGCAGTACTTC

clone_size: few
j_call: TRBJ2-3
v_call: TRBV7-2
d_call: TRBD2
cdr3_aa: CASSLAPSGRPTDTQYF
cdr3_nt: TGTGCCAGCAGCTTAGCGCCAAGCGGGAGGCCAACAGATACGCAGTATTTT

clone_size: few
j_call: TRBJ2-3
v_call: TRBV3-1
d_call: TRBD2
cdr3_aa: CASSQLKRGGADTQYF
cdr3_nt: TGTGCCAGCAGCCAGCTAAAGCGGGGGGGCGCAGATACGCAGTATTTT

clone_size: few
j_call: TRBJ2-3
v_call: TRBV2
d_call: .
cdr3_aa: CASRGALHSDTQYF
cdr3_nt: TGTGCCAGCAGGGGGGCACTCCATTCAGATACGCAGTATTTT

clone_size: .
j_call: TRBJ2-3
v_call: TRBV5-4
d_call: .
cdr3_aa: CASSLGGSKTDTQYF
cdr3_nt: TGTGCCAGCAGCTTAGGGGGTAGTAAGACAGATACGCAGTATTTT